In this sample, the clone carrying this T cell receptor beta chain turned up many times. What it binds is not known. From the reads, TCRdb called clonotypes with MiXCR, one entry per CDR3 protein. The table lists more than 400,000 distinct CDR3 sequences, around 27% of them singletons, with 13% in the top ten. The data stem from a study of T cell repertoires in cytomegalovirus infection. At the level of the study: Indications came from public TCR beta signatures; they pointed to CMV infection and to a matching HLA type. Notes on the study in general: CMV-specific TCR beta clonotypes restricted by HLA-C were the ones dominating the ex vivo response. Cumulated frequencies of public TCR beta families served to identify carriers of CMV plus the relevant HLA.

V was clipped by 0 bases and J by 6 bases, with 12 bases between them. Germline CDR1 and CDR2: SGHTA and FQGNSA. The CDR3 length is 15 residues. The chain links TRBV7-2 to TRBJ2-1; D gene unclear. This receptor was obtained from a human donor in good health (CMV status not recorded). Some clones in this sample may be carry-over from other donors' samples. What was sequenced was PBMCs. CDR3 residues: CASSLASVTGNEQFF. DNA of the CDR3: TGTGCCAGCAGCTTAGCCAGCGTGACCGGCAATGAGCAGTTCTTC. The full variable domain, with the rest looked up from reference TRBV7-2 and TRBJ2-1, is GAGVSQSPSNKVTEKGKDVELRCDPISGHTALYWYRQSLGQGLEFLIYFQGNSAPDKSGLPSDRFSAERTGGSVSTLTIQRTQQEDSAVYLCASSLASVTGNEQFFGPGTRLTVL.